A single sample is the source of the 23 T cell receptor beta chains below, sequenced in a study of beta chain features in type 1 diabetes. The authors reverse transcribed all of the isolated RNA, so sequencing captured expressed TCRB transcripts. Produced via immunoSEQ multiplex PCR; TCRdb's table is partial and in-frame only. The sample includes 150,000 to 190,000 clones, over 8.5% of them seen just once. Sequences were obtained from central memory CD4+ T cells from blood. Receptors were obtained from a man aged 18 to 29 in good health.

The chain is built from TRBV7-2 and TRBJ2-4; TRBD2 matches at 8 bases. Trimming removed 1 base from V and 9 bases from J; junction bases left unmatched: 5. Per germline, CDR1 SGHTA and CDR2 FQGNSA. This CDR3 is built from 14 residues. This CDR3 reads CASSLDSAGGIQYF. The DNA of the CDR3 is TGTGCCAGCAGCTTAGATTCCGCGGGAGGCATTCAGTACTTC. The full variable domain, rest sourced from reference TRBV7-2 and TRBJ2-4, is GAGVSQSPSNKVTEKGKDVELRCDPISGHTALYWYRQSLGQGLEFLIYFQGNSAPDKSGLPSDRFSAERTGGSVSTLTIQRTQQEDSAVYLCASSLDSAGGIQYFGAGTRLSVL.

The J gene is TRBJ2-6, the V gene TRBV15; no definite D call. The CDR3 is made up of 14 amino acids. The V end was cut by 5 bases, the J end by 0 bases, with 5 bases between. CDR1 LNHNV and CDR2 YYDKDF come from the germline V gene (reference sequence). CDR3 DNA: TGTGCCACCAGCCAAAACTCTGGGGCCAACGTCCTGACTTTC. Its translation is CATSQNSGANVLTF.

The chain joins TRBV28 to TRBJ2-1, with D possibly TRBD1 on 5 matching bases. V lost 4 bases, J lost 6 bases, and 10 bases lay in between. Germline CDR1 reads MDHEN; CDR2 reads SYDVKM. The CDR3 is 13 residues long. CDR3 sequence (DNA): TGTGCCAGCAGTTCCCGACAGAGCAATGAGCAGTTCTTC. As protein: CASSSRQSNEQFF.

This clone was detected a few times. This sequence joins TRBV5-1 and TRBJ2-1; 12 bases match TRBD2. The J segment lost 7 bases and the V segment lost 4 bases, leaving 6 bases of the junction unmatched. This CDR3 comprises 15 residues. CDR1 SGHRS and CDR2 YFSETQ come from the germline V gene. Here the CDR3 reads CASSTGLAGVNEQFF. DNA of the CDR3: TGCGCCAGCAGCACGGGACTAGCGGGCGTTAATGAGCAGTTCTTC.

This clone appeared a few times. The chain uses TRBV9 and TRBJ2-1, with D tentatively TRBD1 (6 bases). V lost 0 bases to trimming and J lost 1 base, with 8 bases between them. CDR1 SGDLS and CDR2 YYNGEE come from the germline V gene. This CDR3 contains 15 residues. CDR3 in DNA: TGTGCCAGCAGCGTAGGGCAGGGGTCCTACAATGAGCAGTTCTTC. This codes for CASSVGQGSYNEQFF.

This chain links TRBV18 with TRBJ2-3, with D unresolved. V gave up 3 bases and J gave up 1 base, with 8 bases separating them. CDR3 length: 14 amino acids. Germline-derived CDR1 and CDR2 are KGHSH and LQKENI. The CDR3 is CASSPTSGTDTQYF. CDR3 sequence (DNA): TGTGCCAGCTCACCCACCAGCGGCACAGATACGCAGTATTTT.

In its sample, this clone was seen many times. J is TRBJ2-1 and V is TRBV7-3; TRBD1 aligns across 8 bases. In germline, CDR1 is SGHTA, CDR2 FQGTGA. The CDR3 extends over 15 amino acids. The V and J ends lost 1 base and 7 bases, in that order; junction bases with no gene match: 6. CDR3 nucleotide sequence: TGTGCCAGCAGCTTAATACCCGGACAGGGAAATGAGCAGTTCTTC. Protein product: CASSLIPGQGNEQFF.

V usage is TRBV5-4 and J usage is TRBJ2-5; the D gene could be TRBD1 or TRBD2 (5 bases each). V lost 7 bases to trimming and J lost 5 bases, with 15 bases between them. Looked up from germline, CDR1 is SGHNT and CDR2 is YYREEE (reference sequence). There are 13 residues in the CDR3. The CDR3 is CASSPSGSETQYF. The CDR3, as DNA: TGTGCCAGCTCTCCCTCAGGGAGTGAGACCCAGTACTTC.

This clone showed up just a few times. The chain carries TRBV5-6 and TRBJ2-7; D uncertain. V shed 0 bases and J shed 6 bases, with 13 bases lying between them. The CDR3 length is 14 residues. Germline assignment: CDR1 SGHDT and CDR2 YYEEEE. CDR3 sequence (DNA): TGTGCCAGCAGCTTGGAGGTAGTGCTGGGCGAGCAGTACTTC. Protein: CASSLEVVLGEQYF.

CDR3 sequence (DNA): TGCGCCAGCAGCTTGGTCGCGGGAGGGCCCTACGAGCAGTACTTC. This sequence encodes CASSLVAGGPYEQYF. This rearrangement joins TRBV5-1 to TRBJ2-7; 9 nucleotides agree with TRBD2. Germline assignment: CDR1 SGHRS and CDR2 YFSETQ. V dropped 0 bases and J dropped 2; count of bases not matched to a gene: 3. This CDR3 has 15 residues. Combining the CDR3 with reference TRBV5-1 and TRBJ2-7 gives the whole variable domain KAGVTQTPRYLIKTRGQQVTLSCSPISGHRSVSWYQQTPGQGLQFLFEYFSETQRNKGNFPGRFSGRQFSNSRSEMNVSTLELGDSALYLCASSLVAGGPYEQYFGPGTRLTVT.

Regarding this clone: A much larger clone is a single base away; this may be a read error. The chain couples TRBV5-6 to TRBJ2-3, with no clear D. V lost 2 bases and J lost 6, with 4 bases in between. This CDR3 region has 11 residues. Per the germline V gene, CDR1 is SGHDT and CDR2 is YYEEEE. CDR3 DNA sequence: TGTGCCAGCAGCTTAAGTGATACGCAGTATTTT. Translated: CASSLSDTQYF.

The V call is TRBV4-3, the J call TRBJ1-1; TRBD1 is a possible D gene (6 bases). Per the germline V gene, CDR1 is LGHNA and CDR2 is YSLEER. V was pared by 4 bases and J by 4 bases, with 16 bases between. The CDR3 covers 15 residues. CDR3 region: CASSRVQGTGTEAFF. CDR3 bases: TGCGCCAGCAGCCGAGTACAGGGTACGGGCACTGAAGCTTTCTTT.

V gene TRBV4-3 combines with J gene TRBJ2-2; D is uncertain. Trimming stripped 6 bases from V and 2 bases from J, with 7 bases between. CDR3 length equals 13 residues. The germline V gene has CDR1 LGHNA and CDR2 YSLEER. This CDR3 is CASRSHNTGELFF. The CDR3 DNA follows: TGCGCCAGCAGGTCACATAACACCGGGGAGCTGTTTTTT.

This clone was recorded at least ten times. This chain connects TRBV30 to TRBJ1-2, with 9 positions matching TRBD1. Germline V gene data show CDR1 as GTSNPN and CDR2 as SVGIG (reference sequence). This CDR3 region has 12 residues. After removal of 6 bases from V and 7 bases from J, the junction contained 6 bases not matched to a gene. The CDR3: CACGTGWRGYTF. The CDR3 DNA reads TGTGCCTGTGGGACAGGGTGGCGTGGCTACACCTTC. The variable domain in full, with the rest retrieved from reference TRBV30 and TRBJ1-2, is SQTIHQWPATLVQPVGSPLSLECTVEGTSNPNLYWYRQAAGRGLQLLFYSVGIGQISSEVPQNLSASRPQDRQFILSSKKLLLSDSGFYLCACGTGWRGYTFGSGTRLTVV.

This clone was detected many times. The chain has TRBV7-2 and TRBJ1-1, with D possibly being TRBD1 (5 bases). V was pared by 4 bases and J by 7 bases, with 13 bases between. In germline, CDR1 is SGHTA, CDR2 FQGNSA. The CDR3 extends over 13 amino acids. Here the CDR3 reads CASSSNRYFEAFF. The CDR3 bases are TGTGCCAGCAGCTCGAACAGGTACTTTGAAGCTTTCTTT.

The chain couples TRBV2 to TRBJ2-3; 11 bases agree with TRBD2. V lost 4 bases, J lost 6 bases, and 9 bases stayed unmatched. The CDR3 is 16 residues long. The germline V gene has CDR1 SNHLY and CDR2 FYNNEI. The CDR3 DNA sequence: TGTGCCAGCAGTGCAGGGGCTAGCGGGAGGACTGATACGCAGTATTTT. Its translation is CASSAGASGRTDTQYF.

This rearrangement joins TRBV5-1 to TRBJ2-3; D is unresolved. CDR3 length equals 14 residues. V shed 4 bases and J shed 0 bases, with 9 bases lying between them. Germline V CDR1 and CDR2: SGHRS, YFSETQ. CDR3 protein: CASSTPDSTDTQYF. The CDR3 DNA follows: TGCGCCAGCAGCACCCCGGACAGCACAGATACGCAGTATTTT.

This clone was seen a few times. The identical CDR3 is also encoded by other nucleotide sequences in the sample. The rearrangement joins TRBV7-2 to TRBJ2-1, with TRBD2 identical over 9 bases. J lost 10 bases, V lost 3 bases, and 1 base had no gene match. This CDR3 comprises 12 residues. Per the germline V gene, CDR1 is SGHTA and CDR2 is FQGNSA. This CDR3 is CASSFLAGEQFF. In DNA form, the CDR3 reads TGTGCCAGCAGCTTTCTAGCGGGAGAGCAGTTCTTC.

The table lists this clone with a few counts. This chain connects TRBV28 to TRBJ1-1, with D possibly matching TRBD1 (6 bases). Germline-derived CDR1 and CDR2 are MDHEN and SYDVKM. The V gene lost 1 base and the J gene lost 11 bases, with 26 bases spanning the gap. This CDR3 is 17 amino acids long. The CDR3 is CASSLYGAGTRDLGAFF. In DNA form, the CDR3 reads TGTGCCAGCAGTTTATATGGGGCCGGGACACGTGATTTGGGGGCTTTCTTT.

The chain recombines TRBV19 with TRBJ2-5; 7 bases fit TRBD1. The CDR3 consists of 16 residues. The trim removed 8 bases at V and 3 bases at J, leaving 15 bases unmatched. CDR1 and CDR2 (germline): LNHDA, SQIVND (reference sequence). The CDR3 is CASFATKPGTEETQYF. The CDR3 region has the DNA TGTGCCAGTTTCGCCACCAAACCCGGGACAGAAGAGACCCAGTACTTC.

This chain connects TRBV29-1 to TRBJ2-1; 13 bases are a match to TRBD2. V gave up 7 bases and J gave up 7 bases; unmatched junction bases: 7. Germline CDR1 SQVTM, CDR2 ANQGSEA. CDR3 size: 14 residues. As DNA, the CDR3 is TGCAGCGCACAACTAGCGGGGGGGAGGAATGAGCAGTTCTTC. Its protein is CSAQLAGGRNEQFF.

A few counts support this clone. This sequence joins TRBV6-6 and TRBJ2-7, with TRBD1 identical over 8 bases. The ends lost 5 bases at V and 3 bases at J; junction bases unmatched: 9. The CDR3 spans 15 residues. The V gene's germline CDR1 is MNHNY and CDR2 SVGAGI (reference sequence). The CDR3: CASSHITGQGYEQYF. The CDR3 DNA is TGTGCCAGCAGTCATATTACCGGACAGGGCTACGAGCAGTACTTC.

The sample holds a few counts of this clone. This chain links TRBV9 with TRBJ1-2; the D is unclear. V gave up 0 bases and J gave up 5 bases, with 11 bases separating them. Germline values: CDR1 SGDLS, CDR2 YYNGEE. This CDR3 contains 14 residues. This CDR3 is CASSVEAGRYGYTF. The DNA of the CDR3 is TGTGCCAGCAGCGTAGAGGCAGGAAGGTATGGCTACACCTTC.